The sequence of this T cell receptor beta chain was determined in a study of blood T cell repertoires in COVID-19. Here immunoSEQ multiplex PCR was the method, and the copy in TCRdb shows in-frame clones only, minus some. This sample has around 200,000 clones; nearly 90% occur once, and the top ten carry approximately 12%. This clonotype was sampled from a woman younger than 35 who had recovered from COVID-19. Material for sequencing was peripheral blood.

The CDR3 here is CASSQEGLAGGEAYEQYF. DNA of the CDR3: TGCGCCAGCAGCCAAGAGGGACTAGCGGGAGGAGAAGCCTACGAGCAGTACTTC. The V gene is TRBV4-1, the J gene TRBJ2-7, with 15 positions matching TRBD2. J lost 2 bases, V lost 0 bases, and 5 bases had no gene match. Germline V gene data show CDR1 as MGHRA and CDR2 as YSYEKL. This CDR3 contains 18 residues.